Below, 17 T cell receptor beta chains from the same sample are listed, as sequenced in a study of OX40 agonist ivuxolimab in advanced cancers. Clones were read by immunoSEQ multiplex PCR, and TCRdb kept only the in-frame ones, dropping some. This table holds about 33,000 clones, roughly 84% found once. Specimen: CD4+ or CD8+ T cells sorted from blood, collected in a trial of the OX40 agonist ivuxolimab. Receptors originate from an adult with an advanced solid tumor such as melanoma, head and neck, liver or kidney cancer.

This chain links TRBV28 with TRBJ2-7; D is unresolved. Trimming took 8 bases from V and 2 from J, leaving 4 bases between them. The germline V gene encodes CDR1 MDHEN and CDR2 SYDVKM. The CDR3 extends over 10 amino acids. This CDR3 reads CASGTYEQYF. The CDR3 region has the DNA TGTGCCAGCGGCACCTACGAGCAGTACTTC.

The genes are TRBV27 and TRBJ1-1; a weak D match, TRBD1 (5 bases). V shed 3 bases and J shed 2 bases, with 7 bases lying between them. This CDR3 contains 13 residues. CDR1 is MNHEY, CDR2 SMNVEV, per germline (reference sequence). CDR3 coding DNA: TGTGCCAGCAGTTTGGGGGGAAACACTGAAGCTTTCTTT. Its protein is CASSLGGNTEAFF.

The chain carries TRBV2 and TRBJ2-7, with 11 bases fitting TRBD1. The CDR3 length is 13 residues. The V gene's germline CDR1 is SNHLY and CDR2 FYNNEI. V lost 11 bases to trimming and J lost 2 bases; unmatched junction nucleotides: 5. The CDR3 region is CALGQGGPYEQYF. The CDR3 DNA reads TGTGCCCTGGGACAGGGGGGTCCCTACGAGCAGTACTTC.

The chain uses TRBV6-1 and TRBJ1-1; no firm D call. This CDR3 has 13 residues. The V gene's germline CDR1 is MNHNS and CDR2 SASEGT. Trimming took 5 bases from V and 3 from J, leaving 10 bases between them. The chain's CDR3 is CASSISEDTEAFF. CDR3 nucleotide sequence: TGTGCCAGCAGTATATCCGAGGACACTGAAGCTTTCTTT.

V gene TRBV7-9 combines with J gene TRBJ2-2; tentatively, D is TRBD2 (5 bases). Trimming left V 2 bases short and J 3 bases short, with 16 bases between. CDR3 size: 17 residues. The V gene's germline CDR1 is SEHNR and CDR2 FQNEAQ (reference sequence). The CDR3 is CASSLPFGNKDTGELFF. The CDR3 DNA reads TGTGCCAGCAGCTTACCTTTCGGGAACAAAGACACCGGGGAGCTGTTTTTT.

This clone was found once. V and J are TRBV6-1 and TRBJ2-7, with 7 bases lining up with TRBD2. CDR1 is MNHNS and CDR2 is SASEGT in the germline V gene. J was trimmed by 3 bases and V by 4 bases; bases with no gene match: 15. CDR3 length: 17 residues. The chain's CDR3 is CASSGGGTPTDGYEQYF. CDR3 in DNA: TGTGCCAGCAGTGGGGGGGGGACTCCTACGGACGGCTACGAGCAGTACTTC.

CDR3 loop: CASSLKQGAEETQYF. The CDR3, as DNA: TGTGCCAGCAGTCTCAAACAGGGGGCGGAAGAGACCCAGTACTTC. The V gene is TRBV6-6, the J gene TRBJ2-5; 9 nucleotides line up with TRBD1. CDR1 and CDR2 (germline): MNHNY, SVGAGI (reference sequence). This CDR3 spans 15 amino acids. With V trimmed by 5 bases and J by 3 bases, 7 bases remained unmatched.

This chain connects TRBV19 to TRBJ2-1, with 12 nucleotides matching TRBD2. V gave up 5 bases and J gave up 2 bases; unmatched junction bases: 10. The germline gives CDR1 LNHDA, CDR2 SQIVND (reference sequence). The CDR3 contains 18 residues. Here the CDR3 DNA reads TGTGCCAGTAGTGCCCTGGCTAGCGGGGGGGCCCCCTACAATGAGCAGTTCTTC. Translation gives CASSALASGGAPYNEQFF.

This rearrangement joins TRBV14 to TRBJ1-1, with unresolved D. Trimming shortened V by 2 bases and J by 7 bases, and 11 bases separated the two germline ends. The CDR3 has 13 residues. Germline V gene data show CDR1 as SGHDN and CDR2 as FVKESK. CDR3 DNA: TGTGCCAGCAGCCAAAACTACGTCGGTGAAGCTTTCTTT. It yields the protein CASSQNYVGEAFF.

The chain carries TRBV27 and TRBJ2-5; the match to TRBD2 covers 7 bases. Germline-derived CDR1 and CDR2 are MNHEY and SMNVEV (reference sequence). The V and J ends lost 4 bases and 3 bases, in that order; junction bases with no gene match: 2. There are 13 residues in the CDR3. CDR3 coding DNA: TGTGCCAGCAGTTCCCTAGCGGAAGAGACCCAGTACTTC. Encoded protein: CASSSLAEETQYF.

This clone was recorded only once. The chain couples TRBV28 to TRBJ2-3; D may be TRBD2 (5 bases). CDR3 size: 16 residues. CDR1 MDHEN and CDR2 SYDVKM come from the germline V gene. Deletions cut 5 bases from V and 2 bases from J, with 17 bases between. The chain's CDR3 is CASSRSLVDYTDTQYF. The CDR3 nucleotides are TGTGCCAGCAGTCGATCTCTAGTAGACTACACAGATACGCAGTATTTT.

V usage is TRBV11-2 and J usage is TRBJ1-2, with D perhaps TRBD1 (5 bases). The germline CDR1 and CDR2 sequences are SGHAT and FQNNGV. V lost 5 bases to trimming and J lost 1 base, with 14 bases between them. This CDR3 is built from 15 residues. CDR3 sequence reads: CASSDTGLLNYGYTF. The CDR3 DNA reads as TGTGCCAGCAGCGATACAGGACTCCTTAACTATGGCTACACCTTC.

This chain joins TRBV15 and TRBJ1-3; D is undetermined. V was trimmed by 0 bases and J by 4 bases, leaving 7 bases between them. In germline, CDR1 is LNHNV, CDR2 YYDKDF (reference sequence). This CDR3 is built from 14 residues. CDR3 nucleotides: TGTGCCACCAGCAGAGATGGTCTAGGAAACACCATATATTTT. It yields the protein CATSRDGLGNTIYF.

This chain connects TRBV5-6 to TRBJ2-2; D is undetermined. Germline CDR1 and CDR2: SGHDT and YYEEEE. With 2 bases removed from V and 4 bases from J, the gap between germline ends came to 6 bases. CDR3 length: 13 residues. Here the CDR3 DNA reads TGTGCCAGCAGCTTAGTTCTCACCGGGGAGCTGTTTTTT. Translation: CASSLVLTGELFF.

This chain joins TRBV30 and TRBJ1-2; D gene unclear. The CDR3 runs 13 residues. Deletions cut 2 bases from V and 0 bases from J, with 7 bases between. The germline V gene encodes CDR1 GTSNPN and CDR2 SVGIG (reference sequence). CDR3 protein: CAWSKGANYGYTF. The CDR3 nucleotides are TGTGCCTGGAGTAAGGGAGCTAACTATGGCTACACCTTC.

As DNA, the CDR3 is TGTGCCAGCACCCCAACTCGCACAGATACGCAGTATTTT. The encoded protein is CASTPTRTDTQYF. The rearrangement uses TRBV6-5 and TRBJ2-3; D is uncertain. V was cut by 7 bases and J by 1 base, with 9 bases left in between. CDR3 length: 13 amino acids. Per the germline V gene, CDR1 is MNHEY and CDR2 is SVGAGI.

This CDR3 is CASSLSQGREQFF. CDR3 DNA: TGCGCCAGCAGCCTTTCCCAGGGCCGGGAGCAGTTCTTC. The V and J genes are TRBV4-1 and TRBJ2-1; TRBD1 is a possible D gene (5 bases). V lost 4 bases and J 10 bases, leaving 14 bases between the germline ends. Germline V gene data show CDR1 as MGHRA and CDR2 as YSYEKL. The CDR3 runs to 13 residues.